The 6 T cell receptor beta chains below come from one sample, sequenced in a study of vaccination and CD4 T cells after COVID-19. CD4+ T cells that had been cultured provided DNA sequenced with the Oncomine TCR Beta short-read assay. A single record per CDR3 protein comes from TCRdb applying MiXCR to the PCR reads. Of 20,000 to 25,000 distinct CDR3 sequences in the sample, 35% to 40% were seen once. No cognate antigen is known for these TCRs. As for treatment: roughly 11-day PBMC culture with coronavirus spike peptide pools or control peptides (ViraFEST assay). Specimen: CD4+ T cells from blood, cultured in vitro, collected before SARS-CoV-2 vaccination. The source of these receptors is a human donor who had recovered from COVID-19.

The J gene is TRBJ2-7, the V gene TRBV12-3 or TRBV12-4; 8 nucleotides line up with TRBD2. Germline trimming cut 5 bases from V and 0 bases from J; bases unmatched to any gene: 9. This CDR3 spans 16 amino acids. The CDR3 DNA is TGTGCCAGCAGTGACCCAGGCGGGGGGCCCTCCTACGAGCAGTACTTC. The encoded protein is CASSDPGGGPSYEQYF.

The chain joins TRBV20-1 to TRBJ2-5; D may match TRBD1 or TRBD2 (6 bases each). Germline V CDR1 and CDR2: DFQATT, SNEGSKA (reference sequence). V was trimmed by 3 bases and J by 5 bases, leaving 19 bases between them. There are 15 residues in the CDR3. The CDR3 reads CSARGDRGHTETQYF. CDR3 coding DNA: TGCAGTGCTAGGGGGGATCGGGGGCATACGGAGACCCAGTACTTC.

This clonotype was seen more than once but under ten times. The chain uses TRBV20-1 and TRBJ1-2; TRBD1 is a possible D gene (5 bases). V lost 0 bases to trimming and J lost 8 bases, with 19 bases between them. Germline V CDR1 and CDR2: DFQATT, SNEGSKA (reference sequence). This CDR3 region has 15 residues. Here the CDR3 reads CSARDSFGGGKGYTF. In DNA, the CDR3 is TGCAGTGCTAGAGATTCCTTCGGGGGAGGCAAAGGCTACACCTTC.

CDR3: CASSSNRGYNTEAFF. The CDR3 coding sequence is TGTGCCAGCAGTTCCAACAGGGGTTATAACACTGAAGCTTTCTTT. This chain links TRBV6-5 with TRBJ1-1, with TRBD1 matching 7 bases. The CDR3 loop spans 15 amino acids. Losses at the gene ends were 4 bases for V and 2 bases for J; bases not matched to a gene: 7. The germline V gene has CDR1 MNHEY and CDR2 SVGAGI.

The rearrangement joins TRBV10-3 to TRBJ2-5; the D gene is possibly TRBD1 (6 bases). CDR1 is ENHRY, CDR2 SYGVKD, per germline. This CDR3 comprises 13 residues. V dropped 10 bases and J dropped 9 bases, with 21 bases sitting between them. In nucleotides, the CDR3 is TGTGCCACCCGGACAGAACTCGGAGTGGCCCAGTACTTC. Translated, it gives CATRTELGVAQYF.

The CDR3 protein is CASSLLGPFGVGGRAGNEQFF. Written as DNA, the CDR3 is TGTGCCAGCAGCTTACTGGGTCCGTTTGGGGTTGGCGGGAGGGCCGGGAATGAGCAGTTCTTC. The chain carries TRBV7-2 and TRBJ2-1; 9 positions agree with TRBD2. CDR3 length equals 21 residues. J was trimmed by 7 bases and V by 2 bases; bases with no gene match: 24. CDR1 is SGHTA, CDR2 FQGNSA, per germline.